These 28 T cell receptor beta chains originate from one sample sequenced in a study of blood T cells in healthy people across ages. A second PCR of roughly 7 to 11 cycles used a sample-barcoded 5' primer and a J-beta primer mix. TCRdb reprocessed the 5' RACE reads via MiXCR and lists one record per CDR3 protein. The table shows fewer than 2 million distinct CDR3 sequences, with approximately 40% occurring only once. Source material: blood. The receptor set was obtained from a human donor in good health.

The V and J genes are TRBV7-2 and TRBJ1-5; 7 bases map to TRBD2. The DNA end lines up better with TRBJ2-3; the J call may be wrong. The CDR3 runs 16 residues. Germline V lookup: CDR1 SGHTA, CDR2 FQGNSA. CDR3 bases: TGTGCCAGCAGCTTAGCAGGGAGGGATAGCAATCAGCCCCAGTATTTT. Amino acid sequence: CASSLAGRDSNQPQYF.

This clonotype was observed a handful of times. V and J are TRBV20-1 and TRBJ2-7, with D hard to call. V lost 3 bases and J 2 bases, leaving 14 bases between the germline ends. This CDR3 has 14 amino acids. Germline V lookup: CDR1 DFQATT, CDR2 SNEGSKA (reference sequence). The CDR3 spells CSASTELTTYEQYF. CDR3 nucleotide sequence: TGCAGTGCTAGTACGGAGCTCACCACCTACGAGCAGTACTTC.

The rearrangement links TRBV10-3 to TRBJ1-1; D gene uncertain. The CDR3 spans 14 residues. Germline V gene sequence: CDR1 ENHRY, CDR2 SYGVKD. Trimming took off 7 bases at V and 5 bases at J, with 17 bases between the two ends. CDR3 nucleotides: TGTGCCATCAAAGCATCTAGGGATAGTACTGAAGCTTTCTTT. Translation: CAIKASRDSTEAFF.

A few counts support this clonotype. V is TRBV11-3 and J is TRBJ2-4; TRBD1 aligns across 9 bases. The CDR3 consists of 18 residues. The J segment lost 4 bases and the V segment lost 0 bases, leaving 10 bases of the junction unmatched. Germline V gene data show CDR1 as SGHNT and CDR2 as YENEEA. The CDR3 is CASSLDWGTGPAKNIQYF. The CDR3 nucleotides are TGTGCCAGCAGCTTAGATTGGGGGACAGGGCCAGCGAAAAACATTCAGTACTTC. Supplemented by reference TRBV11-3 and TRBJ2-4, the full variable domain reads EAGVVQSPRYKIIEKKQPVAFWCNPISGHNTLYWYLQNLGQGPELLIRYENEEAVDDSQLPKDRFSAERLKGVDSTLKIQPAELGDSAVYLCASSLDWGTGPAKNIQYFGAGTRLSVL.

Only a few counts were recorded for this clonotype. The chain has TRBV20-1 and TRBJ2-7, with TRBD1 identical over 7 bases. CDR3 size: 15 residues. The V and J ends lost 1 base and 4 bases, in that order; junction bases with no gene match: 10. The germline gives CDR1 DFQATT, CDR2 SNEGSKA (reference sequence). The CDR3 sequence: CSARVPGGVGYEQYF. The CDR3 nucleotides are TGCAGTGCTAGAGTGCCAGGGGGTGTAGGATACGAGCAGTACTTC.

This clonotype appeared once. The chain uses TRBV20-1 and TRBJ1-1; D not certain. Germline CDR1 reads DFQATT; CDR2 reads SNEGSKA (reference sequence). The germline V and J ends were trimmed by 6 bases and 1 base, with 12 bases remaining between them. The CDR3 runs to 13 residues. For the CDR3, the DNA is TGCAGTGCCCCCCCTCTGACGAACACTGAAGCTTTCTTT. This encodes CSAPPLTNTEAFF.

The CDR3 nucleotides are TGTGCCACCGGACAGGAAACCGGGGAGCTGTTTTTT. It codes for CATGQETGELFF. V usage is TRBV15 and J usage is TRBJ2-2, with 7 bases identical to TRBD1. The CDR3 has 12 amino acids. The germline V gene encodes CDR1 LNHNV and CDR2 YYDKDF (reference sequence). The ends lost 8 bases at V and 5 bases at J; junction bases unmatched: 2.

The chain joins TRBV20-1 to TRBJ2-7; TRBD2 aligns across 9 bases. Germline CDR1 is DFQATT and CDR2 is SNEGSKA (reference sequence). This CDR3 region has 14 residues. As DNA, the CDR3 is TGCAGCCCGGTAGGGACTAGCCGTTCCTACGAGCAGTACTTC. It specifies CSPVGTSRSYEQYF.

This chain joins TRBV29-1 and TRBJ2-7; D is unresolved. CDR1 and CDR2 (germline): SQVTM, ANQGSEA. V was cut by 5 bases and J by 4 bases, with 15 bases left in between. The CDR3 contains 13 residues. This CDR3 reads CSVRGRMGYEQYF. The CDR3 DNA is TGCAGCGTTCGAGGCAGAATGGGTTACGAGCAGTACTTC.

The chain combines TRBV2 with TRBJ1-2; D is undetermined. CDR3 size: 14 residues. V dropped 3 bases and J dropped 8 bases, with 16 bases sitting between them. Germline V CDR1 and CDR2: SNHLY, FYNNEI. The CDR3 DNA follows: TGTGCCAGCAGTGAGCTGAAGGGTTTATACGGCTACACCTTC. The encoded protein is CASSELKGLYGYTF.

Concerning this clonotype: A much larger clonotype is one base distant, so this may be a read error. V is TRBV7-2 and J is TRBJ2-1; weak D call: TRBD1 (6 bases). V was cut by 1 base and J by 6 bases, with 7 bases left in between. Germline assignment: CDR1 SGHTA and CDR2 FQGNSA. The CDR3 runs 13 residues. In DNA, the CDR3 is TGTACCAGCAGCTTAGTACAGGGCAATGAGCAGTTCTTC. It translates to CTSSLVQGNEQFF.

This clonotype was observed a few times. This chain joins TRBV6-5 and TRBJ2-1; a weak D match, TRBD1 (5 bases). Looked up from germline, CDR1 is MNHEY and CDR2 is SVGAGI. Trimming stripped 6 bases from V and 9 bases from J, with 18 bases between. This CDR3 comprises 14 residues. As DNA, the CDR3 is TGTGCCAGCAGCTCCGCCCCGACAGTAGGTGAGCAGTTCTTC. This sequence encodes CASSSAPTVGEQFF.

This clonotype occurred many times. The genes are TRBV29-1 and TRBJ2-7; D assignment may be TRBD1 or TRBD2 (6 bases each). Germline CDR1 reads SQVTM; CDR2 reads ANQGSEA. V was clipped by 7 bases and J by 2 bases, with 15 bases between them. The CDR3 consists of 13 residues. CDR3 in amino acids: CSASPGGAYEQYF. Here the CDR3 DNA reads TGCAGCGCCTCTCCCGGGGGCGCCTACGAGCAGTACTTC.

The V gene is TRBV3-1, the J gene TRBJ1-6, with TRBD1 matching over 7 bases. The CDR3 is 15 residues long. The V segment lost 4 bases and the J segment 10 bases; nucleotides outside the gene matches: 10. CDR1 is LGHDT and CDR2 is YNNKEL in the germline V gene (reference sequence). CDR3 sequence reads: CASSRERQGGSPLHF. CDR3 DNA: TGTGCCAGCAGCCGAGAGAGACAGGGTGGGTCACCCCTCCACTTT.

The chain combines TRBV7-2 with TRBJ2-7, with D perhaps matching TRBD1 or TRBD2 (6 bases each). The CDR3 contains 11 residues. Trimming cost V 2 bases and J 8 bases, with 7 bases left between them. Germline assignment: CDR1 SGHTA and CDR2 FQGNSA. The CDR3 bases are TGTGCCAGCAGCTTACGGGGGCAGCAGTACTTC. Its translation is CASSLRGQQYF.

The chain has TRBV20-1 and TRBJ2-7, with D possibly being TRBD1 (5 bases). The CDR3 has 13 amino acids. CDR1 DFQATT and CDR2 SNEGSKA come from the germline V gene (reference sequence). Here the CDR3 DNA reads TGCAGAGCTTCGGAGCAGGGCAGGGACGAGCAGTACTTC. This gives the protein CRASEQGRDEQYF.

The chain employs TRBV28 and TRBJ1-2, with D maybe TRBD1 (6 bases). V was shortened by 6 bases and J by 7 bases, with 15 bases between the two germline ends. Per germline, CDR1 MDHEN and CDR2 SYDVKM. There are 13 residues in the CDR3. As DNA, the CDR3 is TGTGCCAGCAGGAGAACAGGGTTTACTGGCTACACCTTC. It translates to CASRRTGFTGYTF.

V gene TRBV9 combines with J gene TRBJ2-5; a weak D match, TRBD2 (5 bases). The DNA end favors TRBJ2-1, so the J call may be wrong. The CDR3 is 14 residues long. CDR1 is SGDLS, CDR2 YYNGEE, per germline. In DNA, the CDR3 is TGTGCCAGCAGCGTGAGGGCATTACAAGAGACCCAGTTCTTC. Residues: CASSVRALQETQFF.

The chain has TRBV4-2 and TRBJ2-2; tentatively, D is TRBD2 (6 bases). This CDR3 is 16 amino acids long. Trimming removed 3 bases at V and 4 bases at J, with 15 bases between. The germline gives CDR1 LGHNA, CDR2 YNFKEQ. In DNA, the CDR3 is TGTGCCAGCAGCCAGATTGGGACTCCTTCCACCGGGGAGCTGTTTTTT. The encoded protein is CASSQIGTPSTGELFF.

V and J are TRBV4-1 and TRBJ2-5; unclear D gene. This CDR3 is built from 14 residues. Trimming took 1 base from V and 5 from J, leaving 11 bases between them. Germline CDR1 MGHRA, CDR2 YSYEKL. This chain's CDR3 is CASSQVSSQETQYF. CDR3 coding DNA: TGCGCCAGCAGCCAAGTCAGCAGCCAGGAGACCCAGTACTTC.

As regards this clonotype: The missing conserved phenylalanine or tryptophan at the end of this CDR3 makes a read error likely. The chain employs TRBV5-1 and TRBJ1-4; TRBD1 might be the D (6 bases). This CDR3 is built from 16 residues. Germline CDR1 SGHRS, CDR2 YFSETQ. V lost 5 bases to trimming and J lost 8 bases, with 22 bases between them. The DNA of the CDR3 is TGCGCCAGCAGTCCAGGGGATTCGAGTCGCGGGGAAAAACTGTTTTGT. It specifies CASSPGDSSRGEKLFC.

This sequence joins TRBV12-3 or TRBV12-4 and TRBJ2-1; 7 bases fit TRBD1. Trimming cost V 6 bases and J 13 bases; bases outside gene matches: 15. CDR3 length equals 14 residues. Here the CDR3 reads CASSLLTGTETQFF. For the CDR3, the DNA is TGTGCCAGCAGCCTACTTACAGGGACAGAGACCCAGTTCTTC.

This clonotype has only a few counts. The V gene is TRBV29-1, the J gene TRBJ1-2; D unresolved. Germline values: CDR1 SQVTM, CDR2 ANQGSEA. V was clipped by 2 bases and J by 8 bases, with 9 bases between them. The CDR3 is 11 residues long. In nucleotides, the CDR3 is TGCAGCGTTGAAACTGGTAGAGGCTACACCTTC. This gives the protein CSVETGRGYTF.

The table lists this clonotype with a few counts. The chain combines TRBV6-2 or TRBV6-3 with TRBJ2-4; D is unresolved. The DNA end is more similar to TRBJ2-7, so the J call may be wrong. This CDR3 is 11 amino acids long. The germline gives CDR1 MNHEY, CDR2 SVGEGT. CDR3 coding DNA: TGTGCCAGCAAGGTTACCTACGAGCAGTACTTC. This gives the protein CASKVTYEQYF.

The table lists this clonotype with a few counts. V usage is TRBV20-1 and J usage is TRBJ2-7; D perhaps matches TRBD2 (5 bases). CDR3 size: 12 residues. V was pared by 2 bases and J by 6 bases, with 11 bases between. In germline, CDR1 is DFQATT, CDR2 SNEGSKA (reference sequence). CDR3 sequence (DNA): TGCAGTGCTAGAATATACCGGGGCGAGCAGTACTTC. It codes for CSARIYRGEQYF.

V usage is TRBV13 and J usage is TRBJ1-2; a weak D match, TRBD1 (6 bases). This CDR3 region has 15 residues. V lost 9 bases and J lost 7, with 24 bases in between. Looked up from germline, CDR1 is PRHDT and CDR2 is FYEKMQ (reference sequence). CDR3 bases: TGTGCCAGTCAGCCGAGTCTCAGCGGACAGCTTGGCTACACCTTC. It translates to CASQPSLSGQLGYTF.

This clonotype was seen a handful of times. The J gene is TRBJ1-2, the V gene TRBV6-6, with D unclear. Germline V gene data show CDR1 as MNHNY and CDR2 as SVGAGI (reference sequence). Trimming left V 4 bases short and J 2 bases short, with 8 bases between. The CDR3 is made up of 13 amino acids. The CDR3 here is CASSWENNYGYTF. Written as DNA, the CDR3 is TGTGCCAGCAGTTGGGAGAACAACTATGGCTACACCTTC.

This clonotype was found a few times. The rearrangement uses TRBV12-3 or TRBV12-4 and TRBJ1-2; 9 bases fit TRBD1. V shed 2 bases, J shed 9 bases, and the junction held 10 bases outside the gene matches. The CDR3 extends over 15 amino acids. The CDR3 loop reads CASSLKDRGQVSYTF. CDR3 DNA: TGTGCCAGCAGTTTAAAGGACAGGGGTCAAGTGAGCTACACCTTC.